The present TCR beta chain was sequenced within a study of blood T cells in healthy people across ages (dated by TCRdb to 2014 to 2015). Background for the entire study: In model experiments, template switching captured roughly one uniquely barcoded TCR beta cDNA molecule for every two T cells. Four age groups were formed from the donors: young (average 16 years), middle-aged (just under 40), aged (around 62) and long-lived (around 80). To avoid experimental bias, donors of different ages were randomly spread across the sequencing lanes. Using the same blood draw, the study looked at two additional independent replicas of 1 million unique cDNA reads for two donors, one aged 18 to 30 and the other aged 80 or older. Age-related changes in TCR beta repertoire diversity were measured in the study by deep sequencing normalized with unique cDNA molecular identifiers. Points the paper makes about the study in general: Observed TCR beta diversity per million T cells fell roughly linearly with age, and a significant reduction was already apparent by age around 40. Estimates of total diversity from one million sequenced T cells were regarded as lower bounds and underestimates. The long-lived group showed more naive CD4+ T cells, fewer expanded clones and increased TCR diversity than the aged group, suggesting age selection. A strong correlation was found between observed TCR beta diversity and the percentage of naive T cells measured by flow cytometry. Conclusive comparison of naive and antigen-experienced compartments was prevented by the profiling of bulk unsorted PBMCs. Donor CMV infection status was unknown, potentially confounding age-related changes in expanded clonotypes.

Spanning cysteine to phenylalanine, the CDR3 consists of 14 amino acids. CDR3 DNA only is kept here, 42 bases in frame from base 1. The germline V gene gives CDR1 as SQVTM and CDR2 as ANQGSEA. V and J are truncated by 3 bases and 7 bases respectively, leaving an intervening sequence of 16 bases. The library relied on 5' RACE. The sequencer listed for this sample is Illumina HiSeq 2500. A second PCR of roughly 7 to 11 cycles was performed with a sample-barcoded 5' primer and a J-beta primer mix. A template-switch 5' adaptor carrying 12 random nucleotides introduced a unique molecular identifier onto each TCR beta cDNA molecule. Each sample yielded at least 2.5 million CDR3-containing paired-end reads. First-strand cDNA was synthesized from all RNA with the Mint cDNA synthesis kit, primed by a TRBC-specific oligonucleotide. Following uracil-DNA glycosylase treatment, a first 18-cycle PCR with universal primers M1SS and BC2_uni_R was performed on all cDNA. Per the source publication's procedure: For normalization, 1 million high-quality reads were randomly selected from each sample, with every read carrying a distinct molecular identifier. Reads sharing molecular identifiers were discarded rather than binned into consensus sequences. MiTCR, with a Q25 quality threshold and the strictest error-elimination algorithm, was used for CDR3 identification, clonotype clustering and error correction. Lower-bound total TCR beta diversity was estimated with a nonparametric unseen species model using Euler transformation. Clones were called with MiXCR by TCRdb after fastp trimmed the public reads at Q25, and only in-frame beta chains were retained. Entries are consolidated by CDR3 protein sequence, retaining the most common genes and DNA. The V and J calls and clone size come from TCRdb's table, not from the authors' own analysis. The sample data list some 1.5 million distinct CDR3 sequences, and 28% of these were observed just once. The top ten clones comprise 7.7% of the sample.

This clonotype was detected many times. Its antigen has not been determined. Base quality data are lacking; no much larger clone is found one base away. Systemically healthy Caucasian individuals from Russia, 35 to 50 in total and aged about 6 to 95 years, were included as donors. About 10 milliliters of peripheral blood were collected from each donor into EDTA-treated Vacutainer tubes. Ficoll-Paque density-gradient centrifugation was used to isolate PBMCs, with at least 6.5 million per sample. Trizol reagent was used to extract total RNA from PBMCs, with at least 5 micrograms per sample. For every donor, an aliquot of PBMCs went through flow cytometry to measure the percentages of naive CD45RAhigh/CD27high T cells.

The sequence was collected from a woman in her twenties or thirties in good health. The rearranged chain carries TRBV29-1 and TRBJ2-1, with the identity of the D gene unclear. Specimen: blood. The CDR3 protein sequence reads: CSVDMTSPGNEQFF. The DNA sequence follows: TGCAGCGTTGATATGACATCCCCTGGTAATGAGCAGTTCTTC.